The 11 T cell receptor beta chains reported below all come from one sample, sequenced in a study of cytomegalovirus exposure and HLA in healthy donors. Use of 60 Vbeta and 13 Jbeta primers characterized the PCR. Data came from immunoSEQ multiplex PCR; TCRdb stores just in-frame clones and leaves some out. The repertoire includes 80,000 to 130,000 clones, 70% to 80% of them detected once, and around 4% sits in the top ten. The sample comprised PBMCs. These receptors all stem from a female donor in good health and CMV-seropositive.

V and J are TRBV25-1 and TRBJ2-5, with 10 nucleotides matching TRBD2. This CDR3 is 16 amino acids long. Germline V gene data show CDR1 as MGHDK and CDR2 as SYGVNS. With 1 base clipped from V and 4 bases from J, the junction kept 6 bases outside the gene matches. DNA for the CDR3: TGTGCCAGCAGTGAATCCCTAGCGGGAGCGGGAGAGACCCAGTACTTC. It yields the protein CASSESLAGAGETQYF.

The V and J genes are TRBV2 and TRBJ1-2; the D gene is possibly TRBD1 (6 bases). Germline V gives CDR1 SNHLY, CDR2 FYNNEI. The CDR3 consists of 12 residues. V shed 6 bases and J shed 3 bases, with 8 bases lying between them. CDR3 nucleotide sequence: TGTGCCAGCAGGACAGGTTACTATGGCTACACCTTC. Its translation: CASRTGYYGYTF. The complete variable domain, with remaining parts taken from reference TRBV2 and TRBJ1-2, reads EPEVTQTPSHQVTQMGQEVILRCVPISNHLYFYWYRQILGQKVEFLVSFYNNEISEKSEIFDDQFSVERPDGSNFTLKIRSTKLEDSAMYFCASRTGYYGYTFGSGTRLTVV.

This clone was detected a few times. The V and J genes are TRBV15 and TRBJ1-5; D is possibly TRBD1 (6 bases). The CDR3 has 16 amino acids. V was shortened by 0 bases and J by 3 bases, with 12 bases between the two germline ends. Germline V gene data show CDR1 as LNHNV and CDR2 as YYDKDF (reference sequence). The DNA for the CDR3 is TGTGCCACCAGCAGAGACCGAGGACAGCCCAATCAGCCCCAGCATTTT. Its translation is CATSRDRGQPNQPQHF.

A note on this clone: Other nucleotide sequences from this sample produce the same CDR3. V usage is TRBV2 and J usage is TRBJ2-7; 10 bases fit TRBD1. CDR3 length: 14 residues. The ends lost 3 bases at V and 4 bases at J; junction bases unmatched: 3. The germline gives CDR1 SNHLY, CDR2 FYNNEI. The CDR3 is CASSERQGAYEQYF. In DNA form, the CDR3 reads TGTGCCAGCAGTGAGAGACAGGGGGCTTACGAGCAGTACTTC.

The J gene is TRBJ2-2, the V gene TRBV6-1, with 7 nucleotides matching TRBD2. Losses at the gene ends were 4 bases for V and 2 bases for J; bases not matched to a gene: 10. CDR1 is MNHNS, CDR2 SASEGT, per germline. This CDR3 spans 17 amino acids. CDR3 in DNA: TGTGCCAGCAGTGGGCGTTTGGGGGAGGGAAACACCGGGGAGCTGTTTTTT. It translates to CASSGRLGEGNTGELFF.

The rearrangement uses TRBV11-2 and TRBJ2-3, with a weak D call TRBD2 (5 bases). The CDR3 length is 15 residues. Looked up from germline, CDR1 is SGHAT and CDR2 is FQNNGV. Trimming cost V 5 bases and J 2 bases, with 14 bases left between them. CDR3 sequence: CASSHTAELTDTQYF. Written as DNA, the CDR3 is TGTGCCAGCAGCCATACAGCGGAACTCACAGATACGCAGTATTTT.

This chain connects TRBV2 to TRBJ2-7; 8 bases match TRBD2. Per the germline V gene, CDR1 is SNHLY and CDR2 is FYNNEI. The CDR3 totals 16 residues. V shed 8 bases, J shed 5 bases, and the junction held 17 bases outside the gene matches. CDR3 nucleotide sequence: TGTGCCAGCGCCACATCACGGTCGGGGGGGCCAGACGAGCAGTACTTC. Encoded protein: CASATSRSGGPDEQYF. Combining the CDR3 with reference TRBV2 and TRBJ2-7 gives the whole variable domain EPEVTQTPSHQVTQMGQEVILRCVPISNHLYFYWYRQILGQKVEFLVSFYNNEISEKSEIFDDQFSVERPDGSNFTLKIRSTKLEDSAMYFCASATSRSGGPDEQYFGPGTRLTVT.

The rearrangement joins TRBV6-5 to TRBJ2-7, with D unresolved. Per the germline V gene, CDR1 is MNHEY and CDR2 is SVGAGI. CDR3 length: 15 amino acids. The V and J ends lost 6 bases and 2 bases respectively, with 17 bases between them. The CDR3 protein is CASRGAASKAYEQYF. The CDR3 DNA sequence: TGTGCCAGCAGAGGCGCAGCGAGCAAGGCCTACGAGCAGTACTTC.

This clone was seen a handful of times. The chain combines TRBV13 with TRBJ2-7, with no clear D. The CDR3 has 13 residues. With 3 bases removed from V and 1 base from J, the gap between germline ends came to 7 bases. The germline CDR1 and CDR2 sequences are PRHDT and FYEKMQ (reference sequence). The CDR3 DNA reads TGTGCCAGCAGCTTCCACTTTTCCTACGAGCAGTACTTC. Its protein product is CASSFHFSYEQYF.

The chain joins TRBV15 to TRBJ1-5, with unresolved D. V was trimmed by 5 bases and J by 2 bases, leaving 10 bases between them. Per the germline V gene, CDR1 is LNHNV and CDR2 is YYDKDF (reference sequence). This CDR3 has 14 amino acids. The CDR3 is CATSRWEGNQPQHF. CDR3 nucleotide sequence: TGTGCCACCAGCCGGTGGGAGGGCAATCAGCCCCAGCATTTT.

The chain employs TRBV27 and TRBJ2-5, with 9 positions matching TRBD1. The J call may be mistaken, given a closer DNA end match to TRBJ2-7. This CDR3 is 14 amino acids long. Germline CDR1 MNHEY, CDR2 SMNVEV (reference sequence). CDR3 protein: CASSPGQGGYEQYF. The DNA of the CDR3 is TGTGCCAGCAGTCCGGGACAGGGTGGCTACGAGCAGTACTTC.